These 6 T cell receptor beta chains were all obtained from the same sample, sequenced in a study of persistence of HIV-infected CD4 T cells. Antigens for these TCRs are unknown. Cells were stimulated with CMV-infected fibroblast lysates at 10 ug/mL. CD40L/CD69 double-negative CD45RO-high memory CD4+ T cells were collected. The immunoSEQ assay was version 4, run in survey mode. Assay: immunoSEQ multiplex PCR; the TCRdb copy retains only in-frame clones and omits some. The sample shows tens of thousands of clones, roughly 80% of them seen only once. The sequenced sample was CD4+ T cells sorted from PBMCs after 18-hour stimulation, obtained from a patient who received antiretroviral therapy. The receptors were gathered from an adult woman with HIV who was CMV-seropositive.

This chain joins TRBV10-3 and TRBJ2-6; D is unclear. Germline assignment: CDR1 ENHRY and CDR2 SYGVKD. The ends were cut back, 10 bases at V and 2 bases at J, with 9 bases in the middle. This CDR3 has 13 amino acids. The CDR3 region is CATRPAGANVLTF. CDR3 DNA: TGTGCCACCAGGCCGGCTGGGGCCAACGTCCTGACTTTC.

V gene TRBV12-1 combines with J gene TRBJ1-6; the table's D call, TRBD1, was not checked against the DNA. TRBV12-1 is reported as a pseudogene. The CDR3 extends over 21 amino acids. The CDR3 region has the DNA TGTGCCAGCAGCTTTGCGATCAAAAAGGACAGGGGAGTTAGAGAAGATTCACCCCTCCACTTT. It translates to CASSFAIKKDRGVREDSPLHF.

To note about this clone: This same CDR3 is encoded by further DNA sequences in the sample. The CDR3 spells CASKERDYGYTF. CDR3 DNA sequence: TGTGCCAGTAAGGAGAGAGACTATGGCTACACCTTC. The V and J genes are TRBV19 and TRBJ1-2; D unresolved. V lost 7 bases and J lost 3, with 9 bases in between. The germline gives CDR1 LNHDA, CDR2 SQIVND (reference sequence). This CDR3 is 12 amino acids long. The full variable domain, with the rest looked up from reference TRBV19 and TRBJ1-2, is DGGITQSPKYLFRKEGQNVTLSCEQNLNHDAMYWYRQDPGQGLRLIYYSQIVNDFQKGDIAEGYSVSREKKESFPLTVTSAQKNPTAFYLCASKERDYGYTFGSGTRLTVV.

In its sample, this clone was seen once. The J gene is TRBJ1-6, the V gene TRBV30; D may be TRBD1 (6 bases). The CDR3 spans 14 residues. Trimming took 5 bases from V and 0 from J, leaving 8 bases between them. Germline V CDR1 and CDR2: GTSNPN, SVGIG (reference sequence). This CDR3 reads CAWDRLSYNSPLHF. CDR3 in DNA: TGTGCCTGGGACAGGCTCTCCTATAATTCACCCCTCCACTTT.

The chain couples TRBV6-2 or TRBV6-3 to TRBJ2-3; 7 bases are a match to TRBD2. Germline CDR1 is MNHEY and CDR2 is SVGEGT. V lost 6 bases and J lost 3; bases outside the gene matches: 15. CDR3 length equals 17 residues. CDR3 in DNA: TGTGCCAGCAGCCCCCTTGATGTGGGGGGGGAGACAGATACGCAGTATTTT. The encoded protein is CASSPLDVGGETDTQYF.

V and J are TRBV7-8 and TRBJ2-2; no definite D call. The CDR3 runs 12 residues. Germline CDR1 and CDR2: SGHVS and FQNEAQ. V was clipped by 1 base and J by 5 bases, with 2 bases between them. In DNA, the CDR3 is TGTGCCAGCAGCTTAGGAACCGGGGAGCTGTTTTTT. Protein product: CASSLGTGELFF.